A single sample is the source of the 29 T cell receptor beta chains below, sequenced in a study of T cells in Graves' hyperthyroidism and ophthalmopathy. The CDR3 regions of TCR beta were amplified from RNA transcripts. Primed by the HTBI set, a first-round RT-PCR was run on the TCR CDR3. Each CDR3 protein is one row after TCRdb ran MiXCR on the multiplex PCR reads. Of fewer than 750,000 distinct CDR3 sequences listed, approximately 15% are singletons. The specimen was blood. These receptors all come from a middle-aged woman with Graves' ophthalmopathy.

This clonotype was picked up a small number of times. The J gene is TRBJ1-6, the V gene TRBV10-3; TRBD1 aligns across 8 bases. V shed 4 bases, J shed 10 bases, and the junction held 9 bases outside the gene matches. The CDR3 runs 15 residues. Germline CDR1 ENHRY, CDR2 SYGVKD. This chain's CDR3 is CAISGSGGERSPLHF. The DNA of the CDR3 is TGTGCCATCAGTGGTTCAGGGGGCGAGAGGTCACCCCTCCACTTT.

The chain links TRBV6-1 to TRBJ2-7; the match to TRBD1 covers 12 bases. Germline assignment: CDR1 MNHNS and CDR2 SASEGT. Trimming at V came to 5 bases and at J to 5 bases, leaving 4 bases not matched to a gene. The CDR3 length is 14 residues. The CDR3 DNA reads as TGTGCCAGCAGTCCAGGGACAGGGGGCAACGAGCAGTACTTC. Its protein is CASSPGTGGNEQYF.

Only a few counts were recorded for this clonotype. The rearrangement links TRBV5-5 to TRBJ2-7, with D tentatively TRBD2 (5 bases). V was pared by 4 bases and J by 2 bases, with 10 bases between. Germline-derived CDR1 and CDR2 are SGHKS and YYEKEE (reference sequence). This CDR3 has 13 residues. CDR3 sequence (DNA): TGTGCCAGCAGCGACGGGGTTACCTACGAGCAGTACTTC. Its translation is CASSDGVTYEQYF. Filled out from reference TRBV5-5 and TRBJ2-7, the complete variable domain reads DAGVTQSPTHLIKTRGQQVTLRCSPISGHKSVSWYQQVLGQGPQFIFQYYEKEERGRGNFPDRFSARQFPNYSSELNVNALLLGDSALYLCASSDGVTYEQYFGPGTRLTVT.

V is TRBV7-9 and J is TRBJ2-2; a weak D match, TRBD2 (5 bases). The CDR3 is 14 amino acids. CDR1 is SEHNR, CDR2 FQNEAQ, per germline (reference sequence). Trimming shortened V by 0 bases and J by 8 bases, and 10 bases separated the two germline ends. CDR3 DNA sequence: TGTGCCAGCAGCTTAGCGGAGGCTAGAGGGGAGCTGTTTTTT. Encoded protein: CASSLAEARGELFF.

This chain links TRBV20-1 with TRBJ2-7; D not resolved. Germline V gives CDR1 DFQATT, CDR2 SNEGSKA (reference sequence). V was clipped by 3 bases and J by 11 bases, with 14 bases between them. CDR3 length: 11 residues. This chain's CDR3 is CSASPGVKEYF. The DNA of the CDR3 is TGCAGTGCTAGTCCGGGCGTCAAAGAGTACTTC.

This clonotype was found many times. The CDR3 sequence is CSARGFSGSSAGELFF. DNA of the CDR3: TGCAGTGCTAGAGGGTTTAGCGGGAGTAGTGCCGGGGAGCTGTTTTTT. The chain links TRBV20-1 to TRBJ2-2, with 9 nucleotides matching TRBD2. V gave up 1 base and J gave up 6 bases; unmatched junction bases: 9. There are 16 residues in the CDR3. Germline lookup yields CDR1 DFQATT and CDR2 SNEGSKA (reference sequence).

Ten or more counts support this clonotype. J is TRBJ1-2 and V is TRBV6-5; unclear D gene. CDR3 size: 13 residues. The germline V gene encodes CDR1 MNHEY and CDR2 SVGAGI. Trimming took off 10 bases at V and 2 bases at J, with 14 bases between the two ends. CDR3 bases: TGTGCCATTTCCGACCAACAAAACTATGGCTACACCTTC. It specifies CAISDQQNYGYTF.

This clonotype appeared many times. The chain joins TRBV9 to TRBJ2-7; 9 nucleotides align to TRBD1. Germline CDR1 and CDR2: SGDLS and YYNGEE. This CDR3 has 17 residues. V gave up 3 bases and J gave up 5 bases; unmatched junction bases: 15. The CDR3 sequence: CASSGGQGGGGGHEQYF. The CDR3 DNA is TGTGCCAGCAGCGGGGGACAGGGTGGTGGAGGAGGCCACGAGCAGTACTTC.

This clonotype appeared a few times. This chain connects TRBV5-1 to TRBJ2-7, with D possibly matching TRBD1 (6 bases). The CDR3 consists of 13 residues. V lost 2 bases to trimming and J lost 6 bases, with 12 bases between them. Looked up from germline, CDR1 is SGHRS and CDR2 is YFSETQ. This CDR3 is CASSFQGPSEQYF. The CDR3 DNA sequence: TGCGCCAGCAGCTTCCAGGGGCCGTCCGAGCAGTACTTC.

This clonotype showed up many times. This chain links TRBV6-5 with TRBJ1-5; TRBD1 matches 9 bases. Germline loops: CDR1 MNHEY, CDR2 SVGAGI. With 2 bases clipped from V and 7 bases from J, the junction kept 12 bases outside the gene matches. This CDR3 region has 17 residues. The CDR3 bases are TGTGCCAGCAGTTACCAGGCCGGGACAGGGTTTCAGCAGCCCCAGCATTTT. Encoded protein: CASSYQAGTGFQQPQHF.

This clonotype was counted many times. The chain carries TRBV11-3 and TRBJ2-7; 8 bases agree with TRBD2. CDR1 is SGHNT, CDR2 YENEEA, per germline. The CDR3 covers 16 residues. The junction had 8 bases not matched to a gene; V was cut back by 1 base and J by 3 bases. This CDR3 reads CASSLGVPGLGYEQYF. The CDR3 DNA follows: TGTGCCAGCAGCTTAGGTGTCCCGGGACTAGGCTACGAGCAGTACTTC.

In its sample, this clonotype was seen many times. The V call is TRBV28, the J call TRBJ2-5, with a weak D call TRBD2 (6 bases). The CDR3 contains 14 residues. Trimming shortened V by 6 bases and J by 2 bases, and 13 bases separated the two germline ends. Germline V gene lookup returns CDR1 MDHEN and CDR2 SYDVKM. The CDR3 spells CASSLGGLQETQYF. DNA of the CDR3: TGTGCCAGCAGCTTAGGAGGGTTACAAGAGACCCAGTACTTC.

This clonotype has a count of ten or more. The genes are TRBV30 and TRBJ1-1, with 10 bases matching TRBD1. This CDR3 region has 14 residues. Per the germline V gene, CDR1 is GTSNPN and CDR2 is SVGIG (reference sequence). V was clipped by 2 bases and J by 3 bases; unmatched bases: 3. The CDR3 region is CAWSLDRGYTEAFF. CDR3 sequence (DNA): TGTGCCTGGAGTTTGGACAGGGGGTACACTGAAGCTTTCTTT.

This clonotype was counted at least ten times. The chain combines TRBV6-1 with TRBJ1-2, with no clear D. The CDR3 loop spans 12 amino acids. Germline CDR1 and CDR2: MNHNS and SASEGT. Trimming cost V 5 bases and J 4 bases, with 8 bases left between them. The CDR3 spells CASSRESYGYTF. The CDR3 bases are TGTGCCAGCAGTCGGGAGTCCTATGGCTACACCTTC.

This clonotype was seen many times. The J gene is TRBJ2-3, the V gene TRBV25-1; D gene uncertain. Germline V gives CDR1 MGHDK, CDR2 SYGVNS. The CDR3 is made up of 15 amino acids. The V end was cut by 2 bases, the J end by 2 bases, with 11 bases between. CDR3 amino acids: CASSEGRKATDTQYF. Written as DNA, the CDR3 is TGTGCCAGCAGTGAAGGGCGGAAAGCCACAGATACGCAGTATTTT.

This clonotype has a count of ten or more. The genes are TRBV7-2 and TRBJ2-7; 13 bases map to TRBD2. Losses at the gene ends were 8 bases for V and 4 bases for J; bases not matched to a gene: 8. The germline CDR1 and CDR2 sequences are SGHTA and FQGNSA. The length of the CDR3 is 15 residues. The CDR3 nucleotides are TGTGCCAGCGGACTAGCGGGGGCGGGGTTGTACGAGCAGTACTTC. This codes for CASGLAGAGLYEQYF.

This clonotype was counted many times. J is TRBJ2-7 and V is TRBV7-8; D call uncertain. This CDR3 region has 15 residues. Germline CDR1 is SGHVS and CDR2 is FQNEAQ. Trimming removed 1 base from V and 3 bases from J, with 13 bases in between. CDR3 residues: CASSLVRTLGYEQYF. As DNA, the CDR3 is TGTGCCAGCAGCTTAGTTCGGACCCTAGGCTACGAGCAGTACTTC.

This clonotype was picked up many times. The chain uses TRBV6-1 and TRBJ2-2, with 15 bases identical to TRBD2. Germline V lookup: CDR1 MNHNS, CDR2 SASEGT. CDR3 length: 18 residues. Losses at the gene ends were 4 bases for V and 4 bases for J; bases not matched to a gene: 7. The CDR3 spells CASSGTSGRAPVTGELFF. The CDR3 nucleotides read TGTGCCAGCAGTGGGACTAGCGGGAGGGCCCCGGTCACCGGGGAGCTGTTTTTT.

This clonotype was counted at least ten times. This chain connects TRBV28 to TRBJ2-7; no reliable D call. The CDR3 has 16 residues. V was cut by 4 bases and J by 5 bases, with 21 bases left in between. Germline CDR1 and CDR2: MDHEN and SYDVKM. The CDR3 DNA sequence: TGTGCCAGCAGTTCTCCCGGGTCCCGGAGTTCCCACGAGCAGTACTTC. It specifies CASSSPGSRSSHEQYF.

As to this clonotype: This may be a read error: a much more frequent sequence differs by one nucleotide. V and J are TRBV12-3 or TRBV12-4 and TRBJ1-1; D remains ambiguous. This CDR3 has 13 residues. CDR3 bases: TGTGCCAGCGGTTTTAATCAGAACACTGAAGCTTTCTTT. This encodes CASGFNQNTEAFF.

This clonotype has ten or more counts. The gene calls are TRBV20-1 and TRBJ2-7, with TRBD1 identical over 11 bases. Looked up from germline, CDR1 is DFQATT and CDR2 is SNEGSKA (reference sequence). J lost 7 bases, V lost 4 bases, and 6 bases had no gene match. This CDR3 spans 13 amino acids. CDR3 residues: CSATDRGREEQYF. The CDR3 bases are TGCAGTGCTACGGACAGGGGGCGGGAAGAGCAGTACTTC.

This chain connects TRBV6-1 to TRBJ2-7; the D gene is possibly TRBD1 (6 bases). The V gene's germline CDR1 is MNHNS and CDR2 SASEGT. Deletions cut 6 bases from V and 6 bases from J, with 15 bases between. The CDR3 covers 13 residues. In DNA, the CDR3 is TGTGCCAGCAGGGGGACAAGGTCGGGCGAGCAGTACTTC. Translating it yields CASRGTRSGEQYF.

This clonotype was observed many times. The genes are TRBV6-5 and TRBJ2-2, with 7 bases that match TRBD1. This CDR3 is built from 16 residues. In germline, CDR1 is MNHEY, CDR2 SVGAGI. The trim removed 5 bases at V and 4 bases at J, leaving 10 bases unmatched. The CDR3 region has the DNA TGTGCCAGCAGTACCTCTCAGGGGGTCGGCACCGGGGAGCTGTTTTTT. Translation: CASSTSQGVGTGELFF.

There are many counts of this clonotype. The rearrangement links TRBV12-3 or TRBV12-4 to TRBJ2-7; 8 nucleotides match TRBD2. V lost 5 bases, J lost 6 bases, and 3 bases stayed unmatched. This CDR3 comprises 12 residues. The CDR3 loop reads CASSRGGPEQYF. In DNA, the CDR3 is TGTGCCAGCAGTCGGGGGGGACCCGAGCAGTACTTC.

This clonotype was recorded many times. The CDR3 loop is CASSPPGQPQHF. CDR3 coding DNA: TGTGCCAGCAGCCCCCCGGGTCAGCCCCAGCATTTT. This chain connects TRBV28 to TRBJ1-5, with unresolved D. The germline CDR1 and CDR2 sequences are MDHEN and SYDVKM. The CDR3 runs 12 residues. V was trimmed by 6 bases and J by 6 bases, leaving 9 bases between them. Full variable domain (remainder filled in from reference TRBV28 and TRBJ1-5): DVKVTQSSRYLVKRTGEKVFLECVQDMDHENMFWYRQDPGLGLRLIYFSYDVKMKEKGDIPEGYSVSREKKERFSLILESASTNQTSMYLCASSPPGQPQHFGDGTRLSIL.

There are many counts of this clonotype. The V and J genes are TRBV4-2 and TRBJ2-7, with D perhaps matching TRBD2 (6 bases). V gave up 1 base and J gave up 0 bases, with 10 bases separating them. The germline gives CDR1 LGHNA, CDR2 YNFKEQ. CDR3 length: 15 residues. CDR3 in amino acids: CASSQGRDFSYEQYF. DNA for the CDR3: TGTGCCAGCAGCCAAGGGCGGGATTTCTCCTACGAGCAGTACTTC.

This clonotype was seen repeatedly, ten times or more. The CDR3 bases are TGTGCCAGCAGCCAAGGGTTAAGCCAGGGGATCGACGAGCAGTACTTC. Translation gives CASSQGLSQGIDEQYF. This chain connects TRBV3-1 to TRBJ2-7, with D possibly TRBD1 on 6 matching bases. CDR3 size: 16 residues. Trimming removed 1 base at V and 5 bases at J, with 18 bases between. Per the germline V gene, CDR1 is LGHDT and CDR2 is YNNKEL (reference sequence).

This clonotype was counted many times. The CDR3 region is CASSPSTEETQYF. The CDR3 nucleotides read TGTGCCAGCTCACCCTCTACAGAAGAGACCCAGTACTTC. The chain couples TRBV18 to TRBJ2-5; D not certain. There are 13 residues in the CDR3. The germline V and J ends were trimmed by 3 bases and 3 bases, with 8 bases remaining between them. CDR1 is KGHSH, CDR2 LQKENI, per germline.

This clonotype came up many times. CDR3 nucleotides: TGTGCCAGCAGTTTGGACTCGACGCTCTACGAGCAGTACTTC. Protein: CASSLDSTLYEQYF. This sequence joins TRBV28 and TRBJ2-7; a possible D gene is TRBD2 (5 bases). CDR1 and CDR2 from the germline V gene are MDHEN and SYDVKM. This CDR3 region has 14 residues. V lost 3 bases, J lost 3 bases, and 12 bases lay in between.